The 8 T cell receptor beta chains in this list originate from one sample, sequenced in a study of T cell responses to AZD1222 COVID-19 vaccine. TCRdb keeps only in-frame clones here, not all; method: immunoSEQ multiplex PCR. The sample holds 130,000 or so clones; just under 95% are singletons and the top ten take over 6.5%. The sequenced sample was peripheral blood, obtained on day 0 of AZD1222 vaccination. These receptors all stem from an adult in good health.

DNA of the CDR3: TGTGCCAGCAGTTACCCGAACGGGACACTTAACACAGATACGCAGTATTTT. Residues: CASSYPNGTLNTDTQYF. The J gene is TRBJ2-3, the V gene TRBV6-2 or TRBV6-3; maybe TRBD1 (6 bases). The germline gives CDR1 MNHEY, CDR2 SVGEGT. The V end was cut by 2 bases, the J end by 2 bases, with 17 bases between. The CDR3 sequence is 17 residues long.

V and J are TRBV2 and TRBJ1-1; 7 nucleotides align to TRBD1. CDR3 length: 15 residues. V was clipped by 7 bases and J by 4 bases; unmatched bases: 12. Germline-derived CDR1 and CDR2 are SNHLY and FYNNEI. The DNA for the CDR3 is TGTGCCAGCACCCAGACAGGGAGGAAAGGCACTGAAGCTTTCTTT. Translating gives CASTQTGRKGTEAFF.

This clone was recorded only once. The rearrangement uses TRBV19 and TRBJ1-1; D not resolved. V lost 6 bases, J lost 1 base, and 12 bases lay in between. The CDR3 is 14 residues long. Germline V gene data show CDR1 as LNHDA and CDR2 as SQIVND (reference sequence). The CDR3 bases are TGTGCCAGTAGCCCTAGGGCTTCGAACACTGAAGCTTTCTTT. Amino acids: CASSPRASNTEAFF.

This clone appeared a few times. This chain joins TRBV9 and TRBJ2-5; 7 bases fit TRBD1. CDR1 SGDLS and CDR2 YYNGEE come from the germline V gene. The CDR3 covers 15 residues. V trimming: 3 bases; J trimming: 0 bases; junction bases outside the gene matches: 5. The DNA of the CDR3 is TGTGCCAGCAGCGACCAGGGGGAGTACCAAGAGACCCAGTACTTC. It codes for CASSDQGEYQETQYF.

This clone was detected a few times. The CDR3: CASSTGPGSYEQYF. As DNA, the CDR3 is TGTGCCAGCAGTACTGGCCCGGGCTCCTACGAGCAGTACTTC. The chain uses TRBV5-4 and TRBJ2-7; D not resolved. The V gene's germline CDR1 is SGHNT and CDR2 YYREEE (reference sequence). The CDR3 has 14 residues. The germline V and J ends were trimmed by 5 bases and 0 bases, with 12 bases remaining between them.

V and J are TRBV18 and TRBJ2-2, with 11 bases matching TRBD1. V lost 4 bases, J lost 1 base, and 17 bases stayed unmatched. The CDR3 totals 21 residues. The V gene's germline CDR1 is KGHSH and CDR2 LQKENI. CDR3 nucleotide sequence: TGTGCCAGCTCACGGACAGGGGGCGGACTAGCGACGTCCTTGAACACCGGGGAGCTGTTTTTT. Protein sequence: CASSRTGGGLATSLNTGELFF.

The CDR3 nucleotides read TGTGCCAGCAGCTTCACTAGCGGGCCATACAGGTACGAGCAGTACTTC. This gives the protein CASSFTSGPYRYEQYF. This chain uses TRBV11-1 with TRBJ2-7; 9 bases agree with TRBD2. V lost 3 bases and J lost 4; bases outside the gene matches: 10. The CDR3 totals 16 residues. CDR1 and CDR2 (germline): SGHAT, FQDESV (reference sequence).

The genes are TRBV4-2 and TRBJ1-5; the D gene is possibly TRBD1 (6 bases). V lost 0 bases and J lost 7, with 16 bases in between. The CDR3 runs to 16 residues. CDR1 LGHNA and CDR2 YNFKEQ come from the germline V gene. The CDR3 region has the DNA TGTGCCAGCAGCCAAGATCCTCAGGGGCGTAGACAGCCCCAGCATTTT. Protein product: CASSQDPQGRRQPQHF.